This TCR beta chain was recorded in a study of T cells expressing NK-cell markers. About the study: Repertoire data for TCR beta were derived from sorted T cells (CD3+CD56+NKG2C+, CD3+CD56+NKG2C- and CD3+CD56-NKG2C+). One of the eight sequenced donors was seronegative, whereas the other seven were HCMV-seropositive.

This CDR3 contains 17 residues. Germline lookup yields CDR1 SGDLS and CDR2 YYNGEE. In generating TCR beta cDNA, 5'RACE template switching with UMIs was used. TCRdb reprocessed the 5' RACE reads and reports one entry per CDR3 protein, with no DNA. With 250,000 to 300,000 distinct CDR3 sequences in the sample, the ten largest clones hold under 0.5%. This TCR came from a man aged 18 to 35 in good health. This chain joins TRBV9 and TRBJ2-6; lacking DNA, the TRBD1 call made by TCRdb goes unchecked. Sequencing input: blood T cells: a sorted CD56 or NKG2C T cell subset, CD4+ or CD8+ T cells, or bulk PBMC T cells (not recorded which). The CDR3 sequence: CASSVAGVGSGANVLTF.